This TCR beta chain came from a study of blood T cell repertoires in COVID-19. Cohort 3 donors counted as recovered after two negative PCRs, clearance, or resolved symptoms. The CDR3 length is 15 residues. CDR1 SGHRS and CDR2 YFSETQ come from the germline V gene. V lost 4 bases to trimming and J lost 1 base; unmatched junction nucleotides: 5. Authors' methods: Using reference gene primer amplification, nucleated cell counts were estimated. The data were produced by immunoSEQ multiplex PCR, yet TCRdb's version contains in-frame clones alone and is incomplete. That table supplies the V and J calls and clone size; D and trimming were determined from the DNA. The sample shows about 290,000 clones, roughly nine tenths of them seen only once.

Sequencing was done on a sample of PBMCs or T cells enriched from blood (not recorded which). The clonotype comes from a woman aged 40 to 50 who had recovered from COVID-19. The V gene is TRBV5-1, the J gene TRBJ2-3, with 8 bases matching TRBD2. The CDR3 DNA reads TGCGCCAGCAGCCCCCTAGCGGGCCGCACAGATACGCAGTATTTT. Its protein is CASSPLAGRTDTQYF.